This T cell receptor (beta chain) derives from a study of cytomegalovirus exposure and HLA in healthy donors. The study's findings and limits: Across HLA loci, a later analysis found differing TCR association rates, with DRB1 most and HLA-C fewest. The study flagged about 160 TCR beta chains as cytomegalovirus-associated. In vitro work confirmed that three CMV-associated chains recognize CMV antigens.

Points on this clone: What it recognizes is unknown.

60 Vbeta and 13 Jbeta primers were used in PCR. Per the original data handling: The count from a later analysis was 79 million or so unique TCR beta chains, 9.5 million to 11 million of them shared. The assay was immunoSEQ multiplex PCR, and TCRdb's table has in-frame clones only and misses some. That table gives V, J and clone size, and the DNA gave D and trimming. The sample includes 150,000 to 190,000 clones, approximately 72% seen only once; the top ten take about 1.3%. V was pared by 7 bases and J by 5 bases, with 18 bases between. This CDR3 is built from 15 residues. Germline lookup yields CDR1 LGHNA and CDR2 YSLEER.

The chain employs TRBV4-3 and TRBJ2-1; a weak D match, TRBD2 (6 bases). Sequencing was carried out using PBMCs. This clonotype was obtained from a man younger than 35 in good health and CMV-seronegative. In DNA, the CDR3 is TGCGCCAGCACCCCCGGGGGTTTAGGCGACAATGAGCAGTTCTTC. Its protein is CASTPGGLGDNEQFF.